This is a list of T cell receptor beta chains from one sample in a study of Ad26.COV2.S vaccination and SARS-CoV-2 variants. The table came from immunoSEQ multiplex PCR; TCRdb's copy has only in-frame clones and leaves some out. The data show some 460,000 clones, about nine tenths seen once. Sequencing was performed on peripheral blood, taken in a trial of Ad26.COV2.S vaccine versus placebo. All receptors derive from a person aged 18-60 years who received the Ad26.COV2.S COVID-19 vaccine or a placebo. CDR3s include the opening cysteine and the closing phenylalanine or tryptophan. Fields, in order: CDR3 protein, CDR3 DNA, V gene, J gene, D gene, CDR3 length, clone size. D genes are given only for firm matches. Size tells how often a clone was seen (once, few, many) or the class of an expanded clone, and some rows leave it out.

CDR3: CASSRTGGDVTGEAFF
DNA: TGTGCCAGCAGCCGGACAGGGGGCGATGTGACGGGTGAAGCTTTCTTT
V: TRBV7-9
J: TRBJ1-1
D: TRBD1
length: 16
size: .

CDR3: CASSFTSGNTIYF
DNA: TGCGCCAGCAGCTTCACCTCTGGAAACACCATATATTTT
V: TRBV5-1
J: TRBJ1-3
D: .
length: 13
size: .

CDR3: CASSRPGTGGANTGELFF
DNA: TGTGCCAGCAGCCGTCCCGGGACAGGGGGCGCGAACACCGGGGAGCTGTTTTTT
V: TRBV7-9
J: TRBJ2-2
D: TRBD1
length: 18
size: .

CDR3: CASSEYLAGATDTQYF
DNA: TGTGCCAGCAGTGAATATCTAGCGGGGGCCACAGATACGCAGTATTTT
V: TRBV2
J: TRBJ2-3
D: TRBD2
length: 16
size: .

CDR3: CASSIGLGKPQHF
DNA: TGTGCCAGTAGTATAGGCCTCGGGAAGCCCCAGCATTTT
V: TRBV19
J: TRBJ1-5
D: .
length: 13
size: .

CDR3: CASSPRRDRGRNYGYTF
DNA: TGCGCCAGCAGCCCCAGACGGGACAGGGGACGGAACTATGGCTACACCTTC
V: TRBV4-1
J: TRBJ1-2
D: TRBD1
length: 17
size: .

CDR3: CASSLIHGTAMVDTQYF
DNA: TGTGCCAGCAGCTTAATACACGGGACCGCTATGGTGGATACGCAGTATTTT
V: TRBV7-2
J: TRBJ2-3
D: .
length: 17
size: once

CDR3: CASREGLNSPLHF
DNA: TGCGCCAGCCGGGAGGGCCTTAATTCACCCCTCCACTTT
V: TRBV5-1
J: TRBJ1-6
D: .
length: 13
size: few

CDR3: CASSYQENTEAFF
DNA: TGTGCCAGCAGCTATCAGGAGAACACTGAAGCTTTCTTT
V: TRBV7-3
J: TRBJ1-1
D: .
length: 13
size: few

CDR3: CASSYSSGTYGYTF
DNA: TGTGCCAGCAGTTACTCTTCAGGGACATATGGCTACACCTTC
V: TRBV6-6
J: TRBJ1-2
D: .
length: 14
size: .

CDR3: CASNIGQNYGYTF
DNA: TGTGCCAGCAACATCGGGCAGAACTATGGCTACACCTTC
V: TRBV7-9
J: TRBJ1-2
D: .
length: 13
size: .

CDR3: CASSPGRMNTEAFF
DNA: TGTGCCAGCAGTCCGGGACGGATGAACACTGAAGCTTTCTTT
V: TRBV13
J: TRBJ1-1
D: .
length: 14
size: .

CDR3: CASSPNRNSGNTIYF
DNA: TGTGCCAGCTCACCAAACAGGAACTCTGGAAACACCATATATTTT
V: TRBV18
J: TRBJ1-3
D: .
length: 15
size: once

CDR3: CASSQGNSNQPQHF
DNA: TGTGCCAGCAGCCAAGGCAATAGCAATCAGCCCCAGCATTTT
V: TRBV3-1/TRBV3-2
J: TRBJ1-5
D: .
length: 14
size: .

CDR3: CASTPIPDRAIRF
DNA: TGTGCCAGCACCCCTATCCCGGACAGGGCGATAAGGTTC
V: TRBV5-4
J: TRBJ2-7
D: TRBD1
length: 13
size: .

CDR3: CASSQDRVSGRGQETQYF
DNA: TGCGCCAGCAGCCAAGATCGAGTTTCGGGCAGGGGCCAAGAGACCCAGTACTTC
V: TRBV4-1
J: TRBJ2-5
D: .
length: 18
size: .

CDR3: CASSDGRRGNIQYF
DNA: TGCGCCAGCAGTGACGGTCGGAGGGGAAACATTCAGTACTTC
V: TRBV10-1
J: TRBJ2-4
D: .
length: 14
size: .

CDR3: CATSRGRQWNIQYF
DNA: TGTGCCACCAGCAGGGGGCGTCAATGGAACATTCAGTACTTC
V: TRBV15
J: TRBJ2-4
D: .
length: 14
size: once

CDR3: CASTRTGINNEQFF
DNA: TGTGCCAGCACCCGGACTGGTATCAACAATGAGCAGTTCTTC
V: TRBV6-5
J: TRBJ2-1
D: .
length: 14
size: .

CDR3: CASSSRGGGTDTQYF
DNA: TGTGCCAGCAGCTCCAGGGGGGGCGGCACAGATACGCAGTATTTT
V: TRBV7-3
J: TRBJ2-3
D: .
length: 15
size: .

CDR3: CAWSVGGSEKLFF
DNA: TGTGCCTGGAGTGTGGGGGGGTCTGAAAAACTGTTTTTT
V: TRBV30
J: TRBJ1-4
D: .
length: 13
size: .

CDR3: CAISHHAVSGNTIYF
DNA: TGTGCCATATCCCACCATGCGGTCAGTGGAAACACCATATATTTT
V: TRBV10-3
J: TRBJ1-3
D: .
length: 15
size: .

CDR3: CSVEDRGLGYEQYF
DNA: TGCAGCGTTGAAGATCGTGGGCTAGGCTACGAACAGTACTTC
V: TRBV29-1
J: TRBJ2-7
D: .
length: 14
size: .

CDR3: CASSLEQGADGYTF
DNA: TGTGCCAGCAGCTTGGAACAGGGGGCAGATGGCTACACCTTC
V: TRBV5-4
J: TRBJ1-2
D: TRBD1
length: 14
size: .

CDR3: CASSLALGRGAETQYF
DNA: TGTGCCAGCAGCTTAGCGCTTGGGAGGGGAGCTGAGACCCAGTACTTC
V: TRBV7-9
J: TRBJ2-5
D: TRBD2
length: 16
size: .

CDR3: CASRGSSGGSYEQYF
DNA: TGTGCCAGCAGGGGATCTAGCGGGGGCTCCTACGAGCAGTACTTC
V: TRBV7-9
J: TRBJ2-7
D: TRBD2
length: 15
size: .